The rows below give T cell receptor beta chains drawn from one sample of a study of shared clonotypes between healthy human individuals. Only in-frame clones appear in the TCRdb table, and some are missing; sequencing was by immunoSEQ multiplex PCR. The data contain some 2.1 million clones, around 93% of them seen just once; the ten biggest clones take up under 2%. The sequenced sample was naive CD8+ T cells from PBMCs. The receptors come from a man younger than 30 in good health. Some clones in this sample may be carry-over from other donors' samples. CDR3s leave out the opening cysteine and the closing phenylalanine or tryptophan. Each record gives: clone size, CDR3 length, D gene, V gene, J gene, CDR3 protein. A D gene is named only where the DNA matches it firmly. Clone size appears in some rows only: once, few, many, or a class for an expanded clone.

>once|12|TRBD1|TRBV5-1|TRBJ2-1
ASSLKTGWGEQF
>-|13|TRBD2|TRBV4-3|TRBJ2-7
ASSQDTGGLYEQY
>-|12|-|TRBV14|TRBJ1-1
ASSQERGSREAF
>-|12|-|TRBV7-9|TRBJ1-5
ASSLGPNNQPQH
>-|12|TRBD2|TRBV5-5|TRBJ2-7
ASSSGTSPYEQY
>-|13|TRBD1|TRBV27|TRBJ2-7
ASRSRQGSSYEQY
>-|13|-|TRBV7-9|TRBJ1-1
ASTRGGVGDTEAF
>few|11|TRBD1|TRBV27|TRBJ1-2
ATATGGETGYT
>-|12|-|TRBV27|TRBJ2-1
ASSLVGSVNEQF
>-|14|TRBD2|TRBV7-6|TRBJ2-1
ASRLTPGLADNEQF
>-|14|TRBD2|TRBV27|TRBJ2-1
ASSPPGAGGTNEQF
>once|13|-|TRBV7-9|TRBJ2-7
ASSLASGLNHEQY
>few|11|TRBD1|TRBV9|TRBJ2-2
ASSVTGVGELF
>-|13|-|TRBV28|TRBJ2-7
ASSNPRAITYEQY
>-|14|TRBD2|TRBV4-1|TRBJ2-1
ASSQGTSGSRNEQF
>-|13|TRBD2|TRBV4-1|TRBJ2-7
ASSLLAGEVYEQY
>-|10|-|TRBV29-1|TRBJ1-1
SVLGGFTEAF
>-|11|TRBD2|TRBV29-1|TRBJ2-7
SVEEGGGDEQY
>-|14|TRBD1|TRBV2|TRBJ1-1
ARLRDRGPMNTEAF
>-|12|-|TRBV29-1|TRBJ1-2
SVEDGGGVDGYT
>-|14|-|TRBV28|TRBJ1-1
ASSLNEKRVNTEAF
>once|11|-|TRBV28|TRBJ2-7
ASSLEGGGEQY
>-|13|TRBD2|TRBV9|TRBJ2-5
ASSAEGLAKETQY
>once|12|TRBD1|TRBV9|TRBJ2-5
ASSVGGQGETQY
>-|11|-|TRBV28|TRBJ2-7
ASSSRGAYEQY
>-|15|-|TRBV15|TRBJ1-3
ATSRGDTHFSGNTIY
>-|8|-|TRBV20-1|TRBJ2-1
SAKDGQQF
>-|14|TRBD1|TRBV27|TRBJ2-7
ASSLVGGTGTYEQY
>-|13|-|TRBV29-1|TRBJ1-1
SVEYGDIWNTEAF
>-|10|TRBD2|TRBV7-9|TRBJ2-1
ASSLGGGEQF
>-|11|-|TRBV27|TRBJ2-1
ASSLGGYNEQF
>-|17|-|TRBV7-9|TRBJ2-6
ASSLVGYGASSGANVLT
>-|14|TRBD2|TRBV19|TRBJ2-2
ASREERLAGGGELF
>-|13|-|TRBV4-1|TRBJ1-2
ASSQDGGGSWGYT
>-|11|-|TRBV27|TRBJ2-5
ASSLSRGGTQY
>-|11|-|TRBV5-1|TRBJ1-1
ASSFGPGAEAF
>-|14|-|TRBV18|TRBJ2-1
ASSPVSGNPYNEQF
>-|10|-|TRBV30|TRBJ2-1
AWSRTGQEQF
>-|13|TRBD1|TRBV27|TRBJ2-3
ASSPGQGATDTQY
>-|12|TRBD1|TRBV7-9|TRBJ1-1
ASSSTGEGTEAF
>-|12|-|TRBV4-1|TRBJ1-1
ASSLLPLEAETF
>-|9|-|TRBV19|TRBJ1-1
ASSIPFEAF
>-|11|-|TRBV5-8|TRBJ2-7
ASSFGSTYEQY
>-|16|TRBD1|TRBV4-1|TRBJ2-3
ASSQVALGDRTTDTQY
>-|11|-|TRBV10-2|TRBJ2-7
ASRDSTSYEQY
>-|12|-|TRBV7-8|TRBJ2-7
ASSLVGGSLEQY
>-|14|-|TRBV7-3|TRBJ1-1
ASSPLWQIPDTEAF
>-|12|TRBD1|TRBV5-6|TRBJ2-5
ASSLNRGQETQY
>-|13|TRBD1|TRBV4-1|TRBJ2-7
ASSHRGQGGAEQY
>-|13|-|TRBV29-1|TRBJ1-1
SVANPGAGDTEAF
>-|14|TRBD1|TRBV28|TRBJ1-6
ASSPSGQGANSPLH
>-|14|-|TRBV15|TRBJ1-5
ATSSEGHLSNQPQH
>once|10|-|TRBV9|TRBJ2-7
ASSDNNYEQY
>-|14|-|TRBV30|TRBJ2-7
AWSGGLGRLLYEQY
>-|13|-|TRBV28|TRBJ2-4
ASSSLRGFGNIQY